This TCR beta chain was obtained from a study of post-analysis software for immune sequencing data (dated by TCRdb to the mid-2010s). Looking at the study overall: Relapsing-remitting, secondary progressive and progressive-relapsing multiple sclerosis were recorded as disease courses, and subtype annotation was lacking for some patients. Patient repertoires were compared against over ten previously published healthy control repertoires from donors aged roughly 6 to 25 years. A subset of samples was prepared in parallel using single-end sample barcoding, then pooled and co-amplified after Illumina adapter ligation. The paper's findings and limits, for the study overall: When samples were clustered directly using the F measure, samples prepared in the same batch co-clustered strongly, which prompted a batch-effect correction. Multiple sclerosis patients had significantly lower normalized Chao1 diversity than controls, a result that suggests substantial peripheral T-cell clonal expansion. Several TRBV segments, including TRBV5-6, TRBV5-1 and TRBV20-1, were significantly more frequent in patients than controls. The control group was slightly older than the multiple sclerosis patient group.

For this clonotype: No antigen is known for it. Base quality data are lacking; no much larger clone is found one base away.

To demonstrate the VDJtools post-analysis software, the study profiled TCR beta repertoires from the peripheral blood of 13 young patients with multiple sclerosis. The multiple sclerosis patients were children and adolescents between roughly 6 and 15 years of age. Receptor libraries were prepared by PCR. Data came from an Illumina HiSeq 2500. To reduce PCR and sequencing biases, unique molecular identifiers were incorporated into the TCR beta cDNA libraries. Every 1 to 10 million input T cells yielded 500,000 or so cDNA molecules, meaning each molecule approximated one T cell. Patient libraries were prepared and sequenced with the same protocol used for the earlier healthy control dataset. Samples belonging to the same batch were prepared together, multiplexed and sequenced on a shared HiSeq lane. The paper's data handling went like this. Raw barcoded reads were processed with MIGEC, and single-read molecular identifier groups were discarded before consensus assembly and CDR3 extraction. VDJtools was used for post-analysis of the clonotype tables, with diversity normalized by down-sampling every dataset to the smallest sample size. To correct batch-related cross-sample contamination, repertoire overlap clustering matched CDR3 amino acid sequences but not nucleotide sequences. TCRdb reprocessing: public reads trimmed at Q25 with fastp, clones called with MiXCR, in-frame beta chains kept. For every CDR3 protein sequence, its rows merge into one entry that carries the most common genes and DNA. TCRdb's processing, not the authors' own work, is the source of the V and J calls. In all, the sample holds about 770,000 distinct CDR3 sequences, and under 60% of those were seen once. 4.9% of the sample is in the top ten clones.

Sequences ENHRY (CDR1) and SYGVKD (CDR2) are obtained from the germline V gene. V sheds 10 bases and J sheds 1 base, leaving 4 bases between their ends. From its cysteine to its phenylalanine, the CDR3 spans 11 amino acids. The retained sequence is limited to the CDR3, 33 bases, with the frame set at the first base. The sequencing input was blood. Recombination joined TRBV10-3 with TRBJ2-2; the D gene cannot be named for sure. The clonotype originates from a girl aged 5-17 years with multiple sclerosis. The CDR3 has the sequence CASGNTGELFF. The DNA sequence is as follows: TGTGCCAGCGGGAACACCGGGGAGCTGTTTTTT.